What follows are 27 T cell receptor beta chains derived from one specimen sequenced in a study of blood T cell repertoires in COVID-19 (TCRdb year 2020). The library was built by means of the immunoSEQ multiplex PCR assay. This is the immuneACCESS table as TCRdb keeps it, with only in-frame sequences that have V and J called. A part of the clones is gone; compared with another copy, unresolved V genes explain less than half, and the rest is unexplained. The sample includes tens of thousands of clones, with 87% observed a single time. The top ten hold more than 1% of the sample. The sequenced sample was peripheral blood. The receptors stem from a human donor in a cohort sampled during active COVID-19.

The chain couples TRBV4-1 to TRBJ2-4; 7 bases agree with TRBD2. The CDR3 runs to 18 residues. V lost 0 bases and J lost 6; bases outside the gene matches: 14. Per germline, CDR1 MGHRA and CDR2 YSYEKL. This CDR3 reads CASSQDGSGKGRGNIQYF. CDR3 sequence (DNA): TGCGCCAGCAGCCAAGATGGGAGCGGTAAGGGGAGGGGAAACATTCAGTACTTC.

The J gene is TRBJ1-2, the V gene TRBV28, with 8 bases identical to TRBD1. Germline-derived CDR1 and CDR2 are MDHEN and SYDVKM. CDR3 length: 17 residues. The V gene end was trimmed by 5 bases and the J gene end by 6 bases; junction bases not matched to a gene: 17. The CDR3 protein is CASSPQPFGQGYNGYTF. The CDR3 DNA follows: TGTGCCAGCAGTCCTCAACCTTTCGGACAGGGATATAATGGCTACACCTTC.

The count of this clone is one. The chain is built from TRBV11-1 and TRBJ1-1, with 7 bases identical to TRBD1. The V and J ends lost 4 bases and 9 bases, in that order; junction bases with no gene match: 2. The germline V gene encodes CDR1 SGHAT and CDR2 FQDESV (reference sequence). The CDR3 has 11 residues. Here the CDR3 reads CASSSGGQAFF. In DNA form, the CDR3 reads TGTGCCAGCAGCTCAGGGGGACAAGCTTTCTTT.

The rearrangement links TRBV5-1 to TRBJ1-3; D is undetermined. V dropped 0 bases and J dropped 0 bases, with 4 bases sitting between them. CDR3 length: 14 amino acids. From germline, CDR1 is SGHRS and CDR2 YFSETQ. The CDR3 nucleotides are TGCGCCAGCAGCTTGGAGAGCTCTGGAAACACCATATATTTT. It yields the protein CASSLESSGNTIYF.

This sequence joins TRBV7-9 and TRBJ2-7, with D tentatively TRBD2 (7 bases). The CDR3 is 16 amino acids. The ends were cut back, 7 bases at V and 2 bases at J, with 21 bases in the middle. From germline, CDR1 is SEHNR and CDR2 FQNEAQ (reference sequence). CDR3 region: CASIPRGGDYAYEQYF. DNA of the CDR3: TGTGCCAGCATCCCTAGGGGGGGGGATTACGCCTACGAGCAGTACTTC.

This clone was recorded only once. This chain joins TRBV28 and TRBJ2-4; TRBD2 agrees at 8 bases. CDR1 and CDR2 (germline): MDHEN, SYDVKM. CDR3 size: 18 residues. The trim removed 4 bases at V and 1 base at J, leaving 12 bases unmatched. CDR3 residues: CASSSPLASGSAKNIQYF. The CDR3 nucleotides are TGTGCCAGCAGTTCGCCCCTTGCTAGCGGGTCTGCCAAAAACATTCAGTACTTC.

This rearrangement joins TRBV20-1 to TRBJ2-1; 7 bases match TRBD2. The CDR3 contains 13 residues. Losses at the gene ends were 3 bases for V and 8 bases for J; bases not matched to a gene: 7. CDR1 DFQATT and CDR2 SNEGSKA come from the germline V gene (reference sequence). Here the CDR3 reads CSASWGRVDEQFF. In DNA form, the CDR3 reads TGCAGTGCTAGTTGGGGGAGGGTCGATGAGCAGTTCTTC.

This chain uses TRBV28 with TRBJ1-4, with D maybe TRBD1 (5 bases). This CDR3 spans 14 amino acids. Trimming removed 6 bases at V and 7 bases at J, with 15 bases between. The germline V gene has CDR1 MDHEN and CDR2 SYDVKM. CDR3 residues: CASSLGTVSEKLFF. The DNA for the CDR3 is TGTGCCAGCAGCCTAGGGACTGTTAGTGAAAAACTGTTTTTT.

This chain connects TRBV28 to TRBJ2-5; 11 bases are shared with TRBD2. J lost 13 bases, V lost 8 bases, and 9 bases had no gene match. Germline V gene data show CDR1 as MDHEN and CDR2 as SYDVKM. The CDR3 covers 12 residues. CDR3: CASSLAGVIPYF. CDR3 DNA sequence: TGTGCCAGCTCACTAGCGGGAGTAATCCCGTACTTC.

This chain connects TRBV28 to TRBJ1-2; perhaps TRBD1 as D (5 bases). CDR1 is MDHEN, CDR2 SYDVKM, per germline. The V gene lost 6 bases and the J gene lost 5 bases, with 10 bases spanning the gap. This CDR3 spans 12 amino acids. The CDR3, as DNA: TGTGCCAGCAGCCTGGACATGTATGGCTACACCTTC. Translating it yields CASSLDMYGYTF.

The rearrangement uses TRBV28 and TRBJ1-5; TRBD1 is a possible D gene (5 bases). The length of the CDR3 is 15 residues. Trimming stripped 3 bases from V and 0 bases from J, with 9 bases between. CDR1 MDHEN and CDR2 SYDVKM come from the germline V gene. This CDR3 is CASSFKGRSNQPQHF. Written as DNA, the CDR3 is TGTGCCAGCAGTTTCAAGGGGCGTAGCAATCAGCCCCAGCATTTT.

J is TRBJ2-5 and V is TRBV11-2, with TRBD2 matching 9 bases. Per germline, CDR1 SGHAT and CDR2 FQNNGV. CDR3 length equals 15 residues. J lost 1 base, V lost 1 base, and 1 base had no gene match. This CDR3 is CASSLASGAQETQYF. The CDR3 bases are TGTGCCAGCAGCTTAGCTAGCGGGGCCCAAGAGACCCAGTACTTC. The full variable domain, rest sourced from reference TRBV11-2 and TRBJ2-5, is EAGVAQSPRYKIIEKRQSVAFWCNPISGHATLYWYQQILGQGPKLLIQFQNNGVVDDSQLPKDRFSAERLKGVDSTLKIQPAKLEDSAVYLCASSLASGAQETQYFGPGTRLLVL.

The J gene is TRBJ1-6, the V gene TRBV5-1; 9 bases match TRBD1. V trimming: 5 bases; J trimming: 0 bases; junction bases outside the gene matches: 6. Per the germline V gene, CDR1 is SGHRS and CDR2 is YFSETQ. This CDR3 contains 17 residues. The DNA for the CDR3 is TGCGCCAGCAGTACCGGACAGGGGAGCTCCTATAATTCACCCCTCCACTTT. Translating gives CASSTGQGSSYNSPLHF.

The rearrangement joins TRBV6-1 to TRBJ2-2; 11 positions agree with TRBD2. V lost 0 bases to trimming and J lost 6 bases; unmatched junction nucleotides: 3. This CDR3 region has 16 residues. In germline, CDR1 is MNHNS, CDR2 SASEGT. CDR3 sequence (DNA): TGTGCCAGCAGTGAAGCTCCGGGACTAGCGGCCGGGGAGCTGTTTTTT. Translating it yields CASSEAPGLAAGELFF.

The CDR3 nucleotides are TGTGCCAGTAGTATTAACCCCCGGACAGGGGAGCAGTTCTTC. It encodes CASSINPRTGEQFF. V is TRBV19 and J is TRBJ2-1; 8 nucleotides align to TRBD1. This CDR3 spans 14 amino acids. The germline CDR1 and CDR2 sequences are LNHDA and SQIVND (reference sequence). The trim removed 3 bases at V and 10 bases at J, leaving 8 bases unmatched.

The chain combines TRBV20-1 with TRBJ2-6; D might be TRBD2 (5 bases). The CDR3 consists of 16 residues. From germline, CDR1 is DFQATT and CDR2 SNEGSKA (reference sequence). Trimming removed 3 bases at V and 0 bases at J, with 12 bases between. This chain's CDR3 is CSASLAGRSGANVLTF. CDR3 DNA sequence: TGCAGTGCTAGTTTGGCGGGTCGCTCTGGGGCCAACGTCCTGACTTTC.

This chain links TRBV5-4 with TRBJ2-7; 9 nucleotides line up with TRBD1. CDR1 is SGHNT and CDR2 is YYREEE in the germline V gene (reference sequence). Trimming removed 3 bases from V and 2 bases from J; junction bases left unmatched: 3. There are 14 residues in the CDR3. CDR3 sequence (DNA): TGTGCCAGCAGCTGGGGGGACAGGGCCTACGAGCAGTACTTC. Translated: CASSWGDRAYEQYF. Full variable domain (remainder filled in from reference TRBV5-4 and TRBJ2-7): ETGVTQSPTHLIKTRGQQVTLRCSSQSGHNTVSWYQQALGQGPQFIFQYYREEENGRGNFPPRFSGLQFPNYSSELNVNALELDDSALYLCASSWGDRAYEQYFGPGTRLTVT.

The chain has TRBV18 and TRBJ2-1, with 13 bases aligning to TRBD2. The CDR3 has 15 residues. Germline trimming cut 3 bases from V and 9 bases from J; bases unmatched to any gene: 5. From germline, CDR1 is KGHSH and CDR2 LQKENI. CDR3 nucleotides: TGTGCCAGCTCACCGACTAGCGGGAGGTTTAGTGAGCAGTTCTTC. It translates to CASSPTSGRFSEQFF.

The chain links TRBV28 to TRBJ2-7; TRBD1 is a possible D gene (5 bases). This CDR3 contains 15 residues. V was pared by 6 bases and J by 9 bases, with 24 bases between. CDR1 and CDR2 (germline): MDHEN, SYDVKM. The CDR3 DNA reads TGTGCCAGCAGCCCCATCAGCACAGGAGCTCGTCGGCAGTACTTC. Translated, it gives CASSPISTGARRQYF. Combining the CDR3 with reference TRBV28 and TRBJ2-7 gives the whole variable domain DVKVTQSSRYLVKRTGEKVFLECVQDMDHENMFWYRQDPGLGLRLIYFSYDVKMKEKGDIPEGYSVSREKKERFSLILESASTNQTSMYLCASSPISTGARRQYFGPGTRLTVT.

The CDR3 loop is CASSLVAGKNEKLFF. CDR3 DNA: TGCGCCAGCAGCTTGGTGGCAGGGAAGAATGAAAAACTGTTTTTT. The chain links TRBV5-1 to TRBJ1-4, with a weak D call TRBD1 (5 bases). The CDR3 contains 15 residues. Germline V gene lookup returns CDR1 SGHRS and CDR2 YFSETQ. Trimming took off 0 bases at V and 5 bases at J, with 11 bases between the two ends.

The rearrangement uses TRBV6-5 and TRBJ2-5; 9 positions agree with TRBD2. The CDR3 spans 15 residues. Germline V gives CDR1 MNHEY, CDR2 SVGAGI. With V trimmed by 10 bases and J by 5 bases, 14 bases remained unmatched. Here the CDR3 DNA reads TGTGCCACCACCCGACTAGCGGCCCTGGGGGAGACCCAGTACTTC. Protein sequence: CATTRLAALGETQYF.

This clone has only a few counts. The genes are TRBV10-3 and TRBJ2-7; the D gene is possibly TRBD2 (6 bases). V lost 6 bases to trimming and J lost 3 bases, with 18 bases between them. The CDR3 has 15 residues. Germline V gene sequence: CDR1 ENHRY, CDR2 SYGVKD. CDR3 region: CAISALARGFYEQYF. CDR3 nucleotides: TGTGCCATCAGCGCCCTAGCGAGGGGCTTCTACGAGCAGTACTTC.

The V and J genes are TRBV19 and TRBJ1-6; D possibly corresponds to TRBD1 (5 bases). The CDR3 sequence is 15 residues long. Per the germline V gene, CDR1 is LNHDA and CDR2 is SQIVND (reference sequence). V shed 7 bases and J shed 0 bases, with 10 bases lying between them. The CDR3 nucleotides are TGTGCCAGTACTGGGGGGAGCTCCTATAATTCACCCCTCCACTTT. Its translation: CASTGGSSYNSPLHF. Based on the CDR3 plus reference TRBV19 and TRBJ1-6, the full variable domain is DGGITQSPKYLFRKEGQNVTLSCEQNLNHDAMYWYRQDPGQGLRLIYYSQIVNDFQKGDIAEGYSVSREKKESFPLTVTSAQKNPTAFYLCASTGGSSYNSPLHFGNGTRLTVT.

The chain combines TRBV4-1 with TRBJ2-5; tentatively, D is TRBD1 (6 bases). The germline V and J ends were trimmed by 4 bases and 3 bases, with 15 bases remaining between them. Germline values: CDR1 MGHRA, CDR2 YSYEKL. CDR3 length equals 15 residues. CDR3 loop: CASSLYGSGEETQYF. The CDR3 DNA sequence: TGCGCCAGCAGCCTTTACGGGTCAGGGGAAGAGACCCAGTACTTC.

This clone was seen once. The V and J genes are TRBV6-5 and TRBJ2-1, with a weak D call TRBD1 (5 bases). The CDR3 extends over 13 amino acids. Trimming removed 1 base from V and 10 bases from J, with 11 bases in between. Germline values: CDR1 MNHEY, CDR2 SVGAGI. The CDR3 loop is CASSYFRAAEQFF. The DNA of the CDR3 is TGTGCCAGCAGTTACTTCAGGGCCGCGGAGCAGTTCTTC.

The chain couples TRBV10-3 to TRBJ2-5; TRBD1 matches at 9 bases. After removal of 6 bases from V and 2 bases from J, the junction contained 4 bases not matched to a gene. Germline assignment: CDR1 ENHRY and CDR2 SYGVKD. The CDR3 runs 14 residues. The CDR3 region is CAIRGTGRQETQYF. The DNA for the CDR3 is TGTGCCATCAGAGGGACAGGGCGTCAAGAGACCCAGTACTTC.

The chain uses TRBV5-1 and TRBJ2-3; 7 nucleotides align to TRBD2. The CDR3 extends over 18 amino acids. The V gene's germline CDR1 is SGHRS and CDR2 YFSETQ. V lost 3 bases to trimming and J lost 1 base; unmatched junction nucleotides: 14. This chain's CDR3 is CASSYSSSGTIGTDTQYF. The CDR3 DNA sequence: TGCGCCAGCAGCTACTCCTCCTCCGGGACTATAGGCACAGATACGCAGTATTTT.